This T cell receptor beta chain was profiled in a study of prognosis after radiotherapy for stage I lung cancer (dated by TCRdb to about 2021). As for the study more broadly: Between April 2018 and 2019, around 19 patients with stage I NSCLC were enrolled in Nanjing, China. Image-guided IMRT or VMAT was used to deliver SBRT in 3 to 5 fractions at a biologically effective dose of at least 100 Gy. All patients were considered medically inoperable, owing to comorbidities in more than ten and refusal of surgery in seven or eight. The study profiled peripheral blood TCR beta repertoires from stage I NSCLC patients before and after stereotactic body radiotherapy and related them to distant failure. Squamous cell carcinoma histology was identified in seven patients, and adenocarcinoma histology was identified in eleven to twelve patients. SBRT was not combined with any concurrent therapy in any patient. The cohort included about a dozen men and roughly 6 women, with a median age of approximately 74 years and a range of about 53 to 90 years. Distant metastases were developed by four of the 19 patients after SBRT, at a median of roughly 7 months, whereas no significant progression was observed in the other 15 patients. A total of approximately 40 blood samples from 20 or so patients were sequenced, with one sample obtained before and one obtained after SBRT for each patient. Stage I lung tumors that were newly diagnosed and primary were found in some 15 patients, while about five patients had oligometastatic NSCLC after surgical resection of the primary tumor. Overall study results and their limits: The small cohort and short follow-up limited the study, so independent validation of the findings is needed. Differences by metastasis status were reportedly seen in TRBV and TRBJ usage frequencies, involving two V genes at baseline and, after SBRT, roughly nine V genes and two J genes. None of the reported P values were adjusted for multiple comparisons. No determination of tumor specificity was made for expanded TCR clones. Post-SBRT Shannon entropy and its change from baseline were lower in patients who developed distant metastases; baseline Shannon entropy was not associated with metastases. After SBRT, the number of unique TCR clones decreased (median roughly 10,000 before versus several thousand after; Wilcoxon paired P=0.011).

No patient had a history of other malignancies or prior chemotherapy or radiotherapy, and all had node-negative disease on CT and PET/CT. At each of the two time points, 5 to 6 milliliters of peripheral venous blood were collected into EDTA tubes. Ficoll-Paque Plus density-gradient centrifugation was used to isolate PBMCs. Immediately after collection, samples were stored at -80 degrees C until analysis. The table lists this clonotype with many counts. Its antigen remains unidentified. The record has no base qualities; no much larger clone is one base away. The TCR beta CDR3 region was amplified from genomic DNA by two rounds of multiplex PCR. In the first round of PCR, primers specific to each TRBV and TRBJ gene were used, and the primer sequences are filed in Chinese patent CN105087789A. The second PCR round used universal primers. The Roche High Pure PCR Template Preparation Kit was used to extract genomic DNA from frozen PBMCs. Libraries were sequenced paired-end with 151 bp reads on an Illumina HiSeq 3000. In the source study's methods: CutAdapt was used to discard raw reads that did not contain the multiplex PCR primer sequences. PEAR was used to merge high-quality paired reads into contigs. By aligning each contig to reference sequences, MiXCR assigned the TRB V, D and J gene segments to that contig. To remove sequencing errors, CDR3 sequences were clustered according to base quality and sequence similarity. Diversity was calculated as Shannon entropy divided by the natural log of the number of productive TCR sequences. Clonality was computed as one minus the ratio of Shannon entropy to the natural log of the number of unique clonotypes. Progression-free survival cut-offs for repertoire metrics were chosen using the Youden index of ROC curves, with analyses run in R 3.5.3. TCRdb redid the processing of the public reads, applying fastp at Q25 and MiXCR, and retained in-frame beta chains. Entries are consolidated by CDR3 protein sequence, retaining the most common genes and DNA. TCRdb, not the authors, supplied the V and J calls. For this sample the table gives some 28,000 distinct CDR3 sequences, of which less than 40% were detected only once. Of the sample, about 12% is held by the ten largest clones.

The CDR3 numbers 15 residues from cysteine through phenylalanine. Just CDR3 DNA is preserved here, 45 bases in frame from base 1. Germline trimming: 2 bases from V, 7 bases from J; junction bases outside gene matches: 2. CDR1 and CDR2, per the germline V gene, are ENHRY and SYGVKD. The chain employs TRBV10-3 and TRBJ2-2, and 12 junction bases match TRBD2. The receptor was derived from a donor over 45 with non-small cell lung cancer. The sample in question was PBMCs, obtained before or after stereotactic body radiation therapy (not recorded which). The CDR3 protein sequence reads: CAISEKTSGSGELFF. The sequenced DNA: TGTGCCATCAGTGAGAAGACTAGCGGGAGCGGGGAGCTGTTTTTT.